The rows below give T cell receptor beta chains drawn from one sample of a study of human T cells and chemical hapten exposure. TCRdb redid the calling of the RACE reads with MiXCR, one entry per CDR3 protein. The table has fewer than 350,000 distinct CDR3 sequences, roughly 7.7% seen once. Specimen: whole blood, collected in connection with sensitization to the hapten diphenylcyclopropenone (DPC). These receptors were obtained from a man younger than 35 with alopecia areata. Some clones in this sample may be carry-over from other donors' samples. CDR3s include the opening cysteine and the closing phenylalanine or tryptophan. The D gene is left open where the match is weak. Where a row states a size, it is once, few, many or the class of an expanded clone; other rows omit it.

clone_size	cdr3_length	d_call	v_call	j_call	cdr3_nt	cdr3_aa
few	12	NA	TRBV29-1	TRBJ2-7	TGCAGCGGGGGGGACATCTCCTACGAGCAGTACTTC	CSGGDISYEQYF
NA	13	NA	TRBV6-4	TRBJ1-2	TGTGCCAGCAGTCGAGACATGGGGTATGGCTACACCTTC	CASSRDMGYGYTF
NA	13	NA	TRBV29-1	TRBJ1-2	TGCAGCGTTGATAAGGGAGAATCCTATGGCTACACCTTC	CSVDKGESYGYTF
NA	13	NA	TRBV20-1	TRBJ1-2	TGCAGTGCTAGCTACCCAACTAACTATGGCTACACCTTC	CSASYPTNYGYTF
few	15	NA	TRBV14	TRBJ1-6	TGTGCCAGCAGCCAAGTGGGCCTAGAGAATTCACCCCTCCACTTT	CASSQVGLENSPLHF
few	16	TRBD1	TRBV2	TRBJ2-1	TGTGCCAGCAGTGAATTCGGGACAGGTGTCGGGAATGAGCAGTTCTTC	CASSEFGTGVGNEQFF
NA	14	TRBD1	TRBV7-6	TRBJ1-3	TGTGCCAGCAGCTTAACAGGGGCTGGAAACACCATATATTTT	CASSLTGAGNTIYF
few	16	NA	TRBV7-9	TRBJ2-6	TGTGCCAGCAGCTTGACTCCAGGAGCTGGGGCCAACGTCCTGACTTTC	CASSLTPGAGANVLTF
NA	14	TRBD1	TRBV29-1	TRBJ2-5	TGCAGCGTGGATGGGACAGGGGATTTGGAGACCCAGTACTTC	CSVDGTGDLETQYF
NA	13	NA	TRBV7-9	TRBJ1-2	TGTGCCAGCAGCTTGACAGCCTACTATGGCTACACCTTC	CASSLTAYYGYTF
few	15	NA	TRBV27	TRBJ1-1	TGTGCCAGCAGTGCTCATAGACTCCTGAACACTGAAGCTTTCTTT	CASSAHRLLNTEAFF
NA	18	TRBD1	TRBV4-3	TRBJ1-1	TGCGCCAGCAGCCAAGATCAGCGGGCAGGGGGCCAGAACACTGAAGCTTTCTTT	CASSQDQRAGGQNTEAFF
few	15	NA	TRBV20-1	TRBJ1-5	TGCAGTGCTAGAGTACCGGGGCGGAGCAATCAGCCCCAGCATTTT	CSARVPGRSNQPQHF
many	14	NA	TRBV7-2	TRBJ1-1	TGTGCCAGCAGCTTCTACAACAGGGATCTTGAAGCTTTCTTT	CASSFYNRDLEAFF
few	15	TRBD2	TRBV7-6	TRBJ2-2	TGTGTCAGCAGCTTAGCGGGGCGAGGTCCCGGGGAGCTGTTTTTT	CVSSLAGRGPGELFF
NA	15	NA	TRBV7-2	TRBJ2-6	TGTGCCAGCAGCTTAGAGGGGGCTGGGGCCAACGTCCTGACTTTC	CASSLEGAGANVLTF
many	15	TRBD2	TRBV5-1	TRBJ2-5	TGCGCCAGCAGCTTTATACTAGCGGTCCAAGAGACCCAGTACTTC	CASSFILAVQETQYF
NA	15	NA	TRBV5-4	TRBJ1-3	TGTGCCAGCAGCGGATCCAGGGGCTCTGGAAACACCATATATTTT	CASSGSRGSGNTIYF
few	14	NA	TRBV5-5	TRBJ2-5	TGTGCCAGCAGGTATCGAGGAGGAGGAGAGACCCAGTACTTC	CASRYRGGGETQYF
few	18	NA	TRBV27	TRBJ1-5	TGTGCCAGCAGTCCCTCCTTGGGGGCCGATTATAGCAATCAGCCCCAGCATTTT	CASSPSLGADYSNQPQHF
few	13	NA	TRBV6-2/TRBV6-3	TRBJ1-1	TGTGCCAGTCTACAGGGAGGAGAGACTGAAGCTTTCTTT	CASLQGGETEAFF
NA	19	TRBD1	TRBV7-9	TRBJ1-1	TGTGCCAGCAGCGGACCGTCGAACCGGGACAGGGGTTTTGGCACTGAAGCTTTCTTT	CASSGPSNRDRGFGTEAFF
many	11	NA	TRBV19	TRBJ2-3	TGTGCCAGTAGTAAGGCAGCCTCGCAGTATTTT	CASSKAASQYF
NA	17	TRBD2	TRBV7-2	TRBJ2-1	TGTGCCAGCAGCTCCCCCTCCCTACGCGGGGGGGCAAATGAGCAGTTCTTC	CASSSPSLRGGANEQFF
NA	15	TRBD1	TRBV5-5	TRBJ2-2	TGTGCCAGCAGCTTTTACAGGGGTCGCACCGGGGAGCTGTTTTTT	CASSFYRGRTGELFF
NA	14	NA	TRBV7-2	TRBJ1-5	TGTGCCAGCGGGGGCTGGGGGAGCGATCAGCCCCAGCATTTT	CASGGWGSDQPQHF
few	14	NA	TRBV6-2/TRBV6-3	TRBJ1-1	TGTGCCAGCAGTTACTCGCTCCAGAACACTGAAGCTTTCTTT	CASSYSLQNTEAFF
NA	13	NA	TRBV27	TRBJ1-4	TGTGCCAGCAGTCCCTCAACTAATGAAAAACTGTTTTTT	CASSPSTNEKLFF
few	14	NA	TRBV5-1	TRBJ1-1	TGCGCCAGCAGGTACAGTGGGCTACATGCTGAAGCTTTCTTT	CASRYSGLHAEAFF
NA	15	NA	TRBV7-9	TRBJ2-7	TGTGCCAGCAGCTTAGAGGGCAGACGCTCCTACGAGCAGTACTTC	CASSLEGRRSYEQYF
NA	14	NA	TRBV7-2	TRBJ1-6	TGTGCCAGCAGCTGGAGCTCCTATAATTCACCCCTCCACTTT	CASSWSSYNSPLHF
few	13	NA	TRBV11-2	TRBJ1-1	TGTGCCAGCAGCTTAGATGTATCCACTGAAGCTTTCTTT	CASSLDVSTEAFF
many	13	NA	TRBV12-3/TRBV12-4	TRBJ1-1	TGTGCCAGCAGTTTGGGGGTACGGACTGAAGCTTTCTTT	CASSLGVRTEAFF
NA	16	NA	TRBV3-1	TRBJ1-1	TGTGCCAGCAGCCTACCGGGGGACTGGAAAAACACTGAAGCTTTCTTT	CASSLPGDWKNTEAFF
NA	15	NA	TRBV14	TRBJ2-3	TGTGCCAGCAGCCAAGAGGTACTAGCCGCAGATACGCAGTATTTT	CASSQEVLAADTQYF
few	16	TRBD2	TRBV7-2	TRBJ2-3	TGTGCCAGCAGCTTGATTCTAGCGGGGGGGCCAGATACGCAGTATTTT	CASSLILAGGPDTQYF
many	14	TRBD1	TRBV5-5	TRBJ1-5	TGTGCCAGCAGCGTGACAGGGGGCCACCAGCCCCAGCATTTT	CASSVTGGHQPQHF